Below are 16 T cell receptor beta chains sequenced from a single sample in a study of T-cell memory formation after mild COVID-19. TCRdb re-called the 5' RACE reads with MiXCR, one entry per CDR3 protein. The sample holds a few hundred thousand distinct CDR3 sequences, around 15% seen once. Material: PBMCs or a T cell subset sorted from them (not recorded which). The receptors stem from a young man who had mild COVID-19 (a few samples of this study predate the infection). Cell type and time point are not known.

J is TRBJ2-1 and V is TRBV27; TRBD2 matches at 8 bases. Germline loops: CDR1 MNHEY, CDR2 SMNVEV (reference sequence). This CDR3 contains 15 residues. With 5 bases clipped from V and 3 bases from J, the junction kept 6 bases outside the gene matches. The CDR3 sequence is CASSPTGGHYNEQFF. The CDR3 coding sequence is TGTGCCAGCAGTCCGACGGGGGGGCACTACAATGAGCAGTTCTTC.

The chain carries TRBV5-1 and TRBJ2-1; D ambiguous. The CDR3 extends over 11 amino acids. V lost 1 base to trimming and J lost 7 bases, with 3 bases between them. CDR1 is SGHRS, CDR2 YFSETQ, per germline. DNA of the CDR3: TGCGCCAGCAGCTTGATGAATGAGCAGTTCTTC. Translated, it gives CASSLMNEQFF.

The rearrangement links TRBV4-3 to TRBJ1-2, with D maybe TRBD1 (6 bases). The CDR3 is 16 amino acids. Germline V CDR1 and CDR2: LGHNA, YSLEER. V lost 5 bases, J lost 6 bases, and 22 bases lay in between. The CDR3 DNA reads as TGCGCCAGCAGCGGGATAGGAGGGCTCGGGGGCAATGGCTACACCTTC. It encodes CASSGIGGLGGNGYTF.

This clonotype occurred a few times. The V and J genes are TRBV19 and TRBJ2-3; D is uncertain. The CDR3 runs 14 residues. Trimming left V 5 bases short and J 4 bases short, with 13 bases between. The germline gives CDR1 LNHDA, CDR2 SQIVND (reference sequence). CDR3: CASSQIGPSDTQYF. CDR3 DNA: TGTGCCAGTAGTCAGATCGGGCCATCAGATACGCAGTATTTT.

The chain combines TRBV10-3 with TRBJ1-6, with 9 bases aligning to TRBD1. Germline assignment: CDR1 ENHRY and CDR2 SYGVKD. The V segment lost 5 bases and the J segment 9 bases; nucleotides outside the gene matches: 8. The CDR3 is made up of 15 amino acids. CDR3 nucleotide sequence: TGTGCCATCAGTAGGACAGGGGAAGATAGTTCACCCCTCCACTTT. Its translation is CAISRTGEDSSPLHF.

This chain joins TRBV4-1 and TRBJ2-2; D is ambiguous. CDR1 is MGHRA, CDR2 YSYEKL, per germline. V gave up 1 base and J gave up 10 bases, with 10 bases separating them. This CDR3 has 13 amino acids. The CDR3 DNA follows: TGCGCCAGCAGCCAAGTCGGTTCGGAGGAGCTGTTTTTT. Its protein is CASSQVGSEELFF.

This clonotype was recorded many times. The J gene is TRBJ2-5, the V gene TRBV5-1; 7 nucleotides line up with TRBD2. The CDR3 is 15 residues long. Losses at the gene ends were 2 bases for V and 6 bases for J; bases not matched to a gene: 10. Per the germline V gene, CDR1 is SGHRS and CDR2 is YFSETQ. The CDR3, as DNA: TGCGCCAGCAGCTTTTGGAGTCAGAGCGGGAAGACCCAGTACTTC. It is translated as CASSFWSQSGKTQYF.

This chain uses TRBV6-2 or TRBV6-3 with TRBJ1-5; TRBD1 is a possible D gene (5 bases). Trimming removed 5 bases at V and 2 bases at J, with 13 bases between. CDR1 is MNHEY and CDR2 is SVGEGT in the germline V gene. This CDR3 is 15 amino acids long. CDR3 sequence (DNA): TGTGCCAGCAGTCGAGGGGTGAGTGGCAATCAGCCCCAGCATTTT. Its translation: CASSRGVSGNQPQHF.

V is TRBV10-3 and J is TRBJ2-5; D unresolved. The CDR3 totals 15 residues. V lost 2 bases, J lost 1 base, and 11 bases lay in between. The germline V gene has CDR1 ENHRY and CDR2 SYGVKD. The CDR3 spells CAISESLETQETQYF. The CDR3 coding sequence is TGTGCCATCAGTGAGAGTCTGGAGACCCAAGAGACCCAGTACTTC.

This chain links TRBV5-1 with TRBJ1-2, with a possible D match to TRBD1 (6 bases). V lost 6 bases and J lost 2, with 14 bases in between. Germline CDR1 SGHRS, CDR2 YFSETQ. CDR3 length equals 14 residues. The CDR3 DNA sequence: TGCGCCAGCACACGCGAGGGGACAAACTATGGCTACACCTTC. Its protein product is CASTREGTNYGYTF.

This clonotype was observed a few times. The genes are TRBV7-2 and TRBJ2-7; the D gene is possibly TRBD1 (6 bases). Trimming removed 4 bases from V and 4 bases from J, with 20 bases in between. The CDR3 is made up of 16 amino acids. CDR1 and CDR2 (germline): SGHTA, FQGNSA. The CDR3 DNA reads TGTGCCAGCAGCTCAAACCGGGACACTACCCTTTACGAGCAGTACTTC. This gives the protein CASSSNRDTTLYEQYF.

A few counts support this clonotype. The CDR3 DNA reads as TGCGCCAGCAGCTGGGTTTCAGGAGAGACCCAGTACTTC. Its protein product is CASSWVSGETQYF. This chain connects TRBV5-1 to TRBJ2-5; no clear D gene. The CDR3 is 13 residues long. Per germline, CDR1 SGHRS and CDR2 YFSETQ. Trimming removed 3 bases from V and 4 bases from J, with 10 bases in between.

This clonotype was picked up many times. The genes are TRBV5-1 and TRBJ1-1; perhaps TRBD1 as D (6 bases). CDR3 size: 15 residues. Looked up from germline, CDR1 is SGHRS and CDR2 is YFSETQ. V lost 6 bases to trimming and J lost 1 base, with 16 bases between them. This CDR3 is CASTWGGRGNTEAFF. CDR3 nucleotide sequence: TGCGCCAGCACCTGGGGGGGCAGGGGGAACACTGAAGCTTTCTTT.

This clonotype was recorded a few times. V usage is TRBV7-2 and J usage is TRBJ2-5, with D perhaps given as TRBD1 or TRBD2 (6 bases each). The CDR3 loop spans 15 amino acids. Germline-derived CDR1 and CDR2 are SGHTA and FQGNSA. V gave up 3 bases and J gave up 2 bases, with 13 bases separating them. CDR3 residues: CASSFQGGGQETQYF. Written as DNA, the CDR3 is TGTGCCAGCAGCTTCCAAGGAGGGGGGCAAGAGACCCAGTACTTC. Complete variable domain (other parts from reference TRBV7-2 and TRBJ2-5): GAGVSQSPSNKVTEKGKDVELRCDPISGHTALYWYRQSLGQGLEFLIYFQGNSAPDKSGLPSDRFSAERTGGSVSTLTIQRTQQEDSAVYLCASSFQGGGQETQYFGPGTRLLVL.

This clonotype came up a few times. This chain uses TRBV6-2 or TRBV6-3 with TRBJ1-5; D unresolved. In germline, CDR1 is MNHEY, CDR2 SVGEGT. V lost 7 bases, J lost 3 bases, and 16 bases lay in between. This CDR3 spans 15 amino acids. The CDR3 DNA reads TGTGCCAGCACCCCAAGGAGAGAGGACAATCAGCCCCAGCATTTT. Translating gives CASTPRREDNQPQHF.

This sequence joins TRBV24-1 and TRBJ2-5; either TRBD1 or TRBD2 may supply D (6 bases each). The CDR3 contains 14 residues. V dropped 5 bases and J dropped 5 bases, with 14 bases sitting between them. Germline loops: CDR1 KGHDR, CDR2 SFDVKD. The CDR3 is CATSAGGAVETQYF. The CDR3 DNA is TGTGCCACCAGTGCCGGGGGCGCGGTGGAGACCCAGTACTTC.